This TCR beta chain was obtained from a study of low-dose radiotherapy and immunotherapy resistance in tumors. About the study: Each patient took aspirin at a dose of 300 mg by mouth once daily over the course of four cycles, with dosing beginning on cycle 1 day 1.

In this sample, this clonotype turned up many times. As for time point: before trial treatment. Donors were dosed with nivolumab and ipilimumab; they also received aspirin, low-dose cyclophosphamide and low-dose radiotherapy. Eligibility was restricted to patients presenting with advanced solid tumors that lacked tumor-infiltrating lymphocytes. With a constant-region primer and a V-primer adapter, TCRs were subjected to about 20 PCR cycles of amplification. Using its own MiXCR run on the reads, TCRdb lists one record per CDR3 protein. In the table there are approximately 47,000 distinct CDR3 sequences, approximately 10% of which are singletons. The CDR3 contains 15 residues. Per germline, CDR1 SGHRS and CDR2 YFSETQ. V lost 0 bases to trimming and J lost 7 bases, with 16 bases between them.

The specimen was PBMCs, collected before treatment. The rearrangement uses TRBV5-1 and TRBJ1-2; TRBD1 is a possible D gene (5 bases). The source is a female donor with ovarian cancer. Written as DNA, the CDR3 is TGCGCCAGCAGCTTGGGAGGGGCGGACTTTGGTGGCTACACCTTC. This gives the protein CASSLGGADFGGYTF.